This is a list of T cell receptor beta chains from one sample in a study of blood T cell repertoires in COVID-19. Assay: immunoSEQ multiplex PCR; the TCRdb copy retains only in-frame clones and omits some. The sample records 250,000 or so clones, about 90% being singletons. Sequencing was performed on peripheral blood. These TCRs come from an older woman with acute or convalescent COVID-19. CDR3s include the opening cysteine and the closing phenylalanine or tryptophan. D genes are given only for firm matches. Not all rows give a size; the values are once, few, many and, for expanded clones, a class.

-	TRBV11-3	TRBJ1-1	TRBD1	CASSPGQGRFGEAFF	TGTGCCAGCAGCCCAGGACAGGGGAGGTTTGGTGAAGCTTTCTTT
-	TRBV5-4	TRBJ2-3	-	CASEILDTDTQYF	TGTGCCAGCGAAATACTAGACACAGATACGCAGTATTTT
-	TRBV14	TRBJ2-3	-	CASSRGYGSTDTQYF	TGTGCCAGCAGCCGAGGGTACGGGAGCACAGATACGCAGTATTTT
-	TRBV18	TRBJ2-6	-	CASRRLSGANVLTF	TGTGCCAGCCGGAGATTATCAGGGGCCAACGTCCTGACTTTC
-	TRBV28	TRBJ1-5	TRBD1	CASSLPRQGSNQPQHF	TGTGCCAGCAGTTTACCCCGACAGGGTAGCAATCAGCCCCAGCATTTT
-	TRBV5-1	TRBJ2-3	-	CASSSEVGYSRNTQYF	TGCGCCAGCAGCTCGGAGGTGGGGTACTCCAGAAATACGCAGTATTTT
-	TRBV6-6	TRBJ1-2	TRBD1	CASSYSGTGWRLF	TGTGCCAGCAGTTACTCCGGGACAGGGTGGCGCCTATTT
-	TRBV7-2	TRBJ1-1	-	CASSFSSLAGAVTEAFF	TGTGCCAGCAGCTTCAGCTCACTAGCGGGGGCTGTCACTGAAGCTTTCTTT
-	TRBV30	TRBJ1-6	-	CAWKASEVRNSPLHF	TGTGCCTGGAAGGCGTCCGAGGTGCGGAATTCACCCCTCCACTTT
-	TRBV7-3	TRBJ2-1	-	CASRAGGGKYNEQFF	TGTGCCAGCCGGGCCGGAGGCGGAAAATACAATGAGCAGTTCTTC
-	TRBV28	TRBJ1-4	-	CASSSYPGNEKLFF	TGTGCCAGCAGTAGTTACCCAGGGAATGAAAAACTGTTTTTT
-	TRBV5-8	TRBJ1-5	TRBD1	CASSGWTGDNQPQHF	TGTGCCAGCAGCGGCTGGACAGGGGACAATCAGCCCCAGCATTTT
-	TRBV29-1	TRBJ1-1	TRBD1	CSVRQGLFTEAFF	TGCAGCGTTCGACAGGGGCTTTTCACTGAAGCTTTCTTT
-	TRBV6-4	TRBJ1-5	TRBD1	CASRVERTGGNQPQHF	TGTGCCAGCAGAGTGGAGAGGACAGGAGGCAATCAGCCCCAGCATTTT
few	TRBV5-1	TRBJ2-7	-	CASSLRRNEQYF	TGCGCCAGCAGCTTGAGGCGGAACGAGCAGTACTTC
-	TRBV5-8	TRBJ1-2	-	CASSLGGDADGYTF	TGTGCCAGCTCCTTAGGGGGGGACGCAGATGGCTACACCTTC
-	TRBV11-2	TRBJ2-3	TRBD2	CASSLLAGVITDTQYF	TGTGCCAGCAGCTTACTAGCGGGAGTGATAACAGATACGCAGTATTTT
-	TRBV30	TRBJ1-2	-	CAWSVTGMGGYTF	TGTGCCTGGAGTGTAACAGGGATGGGGGGCTACACCTTC
few	TRBV19	TRBJ2-3	TRBD1	CATRTGGGDTQYF	TGTGCCACCCGAACAGGGGGCGGAGATACGCAGTATTTT
once	TRBV5-1	TRBJ1-3	TRBD1	CASTTGGGNTIYF	TGCGCCAGCACCACAGGGGGTGGAAACACCATATATTTT
-	TRBV29-1	TRBJ2-2	TRBD2	CSVRDGTRPTGELFF	TGCAGCGTACGCGATGGGACTAGGCCCACCGGGGAGCTGTTTTTT
-	TRBV7-9	TRBJ1-2	-	CASSLETATNYGYTF	TGTGCCAGCAGCTTAGAGACAGCGACTAACTATGGCTACACCTTC
-	TRBV9	TRBJ2-5	-	CASGSSGETQYF	TGTGCCAGCGGAAGTTCGGGTGAGACCCAGTACTTC
-	TRBV5-8	TRBJ2-3	-	CASSLDRGTDTQYF	TGTGCCAGCAGCTTGGACAGGGGCACAGATACGCAGTATTTT
-	TRBV2	TRBJ1-6	-	CASRDPRGNSPLHF	TGTGCCAGCAGGGATCCTCGGGGTAATTCACCCCTCCACTTT
-	TRBV5-8	TRBJ1-4	-	CASSYFESGREKLFF	TGTGCCAGCAGCTACTTCGAGTCAGGAAGAGAAAAACTGTTTTTT
-	TRBV19	TRBJ2-2	-	CASSNPANTGELFF	TGTGCCAGTAGTAACCCAGCGAACACCGGGGAGCTGTTTTTT
-	TRBV24-1	TRBJ2-1	TRBD2	CATSDSRLAGTYNEQFF	TGTGCCACCAGTGACTCTCGACTAGCGGGAACCTACAATGAGCAGTTCTTC
-	TRBV3-1/TRBV3-2	TRBJ2-7	-	CASSQVSYEQYF	TGTGCCAGCAGCCAAGTATCCTACGAGCAGTACTTC
-	TRBV6-1	TRBJ1-3	-	CASSEPLSGPGNTIYF	TGTGCCAGCAGTGAACCTCTTAGTGGTCCCGGAAACACCATATATTTT
-	TRBV9	TRBJ1-1	-	CASSGAGFRTEAFF	TGTGCCAGCAGCGGGGCAGGATTCCGCACTGAAGCTTTCTTT
once	TRBV14	TRBJ1-4	-	CASSQDLQGVEKLFF	TGTGCCAGCAGCCAAGATCTCCAGGGCGTCGAAAAACTGTTTTTT